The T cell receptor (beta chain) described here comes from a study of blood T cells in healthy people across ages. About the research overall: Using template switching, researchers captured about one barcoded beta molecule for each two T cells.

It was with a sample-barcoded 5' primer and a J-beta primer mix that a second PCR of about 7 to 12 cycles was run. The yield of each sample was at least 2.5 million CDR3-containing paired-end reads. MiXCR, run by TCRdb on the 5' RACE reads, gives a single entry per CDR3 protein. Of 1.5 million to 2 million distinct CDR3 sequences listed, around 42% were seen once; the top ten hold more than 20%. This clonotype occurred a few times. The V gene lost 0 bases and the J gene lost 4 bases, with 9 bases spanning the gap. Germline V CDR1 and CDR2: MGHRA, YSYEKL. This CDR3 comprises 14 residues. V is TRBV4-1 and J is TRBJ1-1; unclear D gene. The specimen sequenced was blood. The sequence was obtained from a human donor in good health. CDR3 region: CASSQDVPGTEAFF. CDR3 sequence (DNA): TGCGCCAGCAGCCAAGATGTCCCGGGCACTGAAGCTTTCTTT.